This T cell receptor beta chain was sequenced during a study of blood T cell repertoires in COVID-19. Study-level information: In each case, the material was cDNA or gDNA derived from T cells, B-cell-depleted T cells, or PBMCs.

The length of the CDR3 is 17 residues. Germline V CDR1 and CDR2: KGHSY, FQNENV. J gave up 7 bases and V 3 bases, and 8 bases lay outside the gene matches. Original data processing: It was from reference gene primer amplification that nucleated cell counts were estimated. Sequencing was performed with immunoSEQ multiplex PCR; in TCRdb, only in-frame clones are kept and a portion is missing. V, J and clone size reflect that table, while D and trimming were determined from the DNA. Here the sample spans some 300,000 clones, around 87% being singletons. Sequencing used peripheral blood. The source of this sequence is a man between 65 and 80 years old with acute or convalescent COVID-19. The chain uses TRBV16 and TRBJ1-6; 11 nucleotides line up with TRBD1. CDR3 DNA: TGTGCCAGCAGCCAGCCGATCGGGACAGGGGGAAATTCACCCCTCCACTTT. Translated, it gives CASSQPIGTGGNSPLHF. Drawing the rest from reference TRBV16 and TRBJ1-6, the complete variable domain is GEEVAQTPKHLVRGEGQKAKLYCAPIKGHSYVFWYQQVLKNEFKFLISFQNENVFDETGMPKERFSAKCLPNSPCSLEIQATKLEDSAVYFCASSQPIGTGGNSPLHFGNGTRLTVT.